This T cell receptor (beta chain) was recorded in a study of control samples from healthy donors and cancer patients (dated by TCRdb to the early 2020s). The library was prepared using the immunoSEQ multiplex PCR assay. What TCRdb holds here is the immuneACCESS table cut down to in-frame rearrangements. Part of the clones is not present; checked against another copy, under half of the missing clones reflect an unresolved V gene, and the others are unexplained. Counted in this sample were about 34,000 clones; approximately 90% of them appeared once. About 1.6% of the sample is in the top ten clones. CDR3 length: 16 amino acids, cysteine to phenylalanine. Only the CDR3 portion is preserved as DNA: 48 bases, with reading frame beginning at the first base. Taken from the germline V gene, the CDR1 and CDR2 loops are SGHVS and FQNEAQ. V and J are trimmed by 4 bases and 2 bases, and the gene matches miss 9 bases of the junction.

In the case of this clone: The target of this receptor is not known. One base away there is no much larger clone; base qualities are not given.

The sequence links TRBV7-8 to TRBJ2-3; TRBD1 fits 7 bases in the junction. This sequence was found in a woman aged 40 to 50 with lung cancer. Sequenced: PBMCs. The sequence in DNA is TGTGCCAGCAGCTCTCCCTTGGGACAGACCACAGATACGCAGTATTTT. This sequence encodes CASSSPLGQTTDTQYF. The reference TRBV7-8 and TRBJ2-3 proteins fill in what lies around the CDR3, so the full variable domain reads GAGVSQSPRYKVAKRGQDVALRCDPISGHVSLFWYQQALGQGPEFLTYFQNEAQLDKSGLPSDRFFAERPEGSVSTLKIQRTQQEDSAVYLCASSSPLGQTTDTQYFGPGTRLTVL.